This T cell receptor beta chain came from a study of blood T cell repertoires in COVID-19. At the level of the study: The United States, Italy and Spain supplied acute and convalescent COVID-19 samples. T cells, B-cell-depleted T cells, or PBMCs provided the cDNA or gDNA that served as material.

Per the study methods: Amplifying reference gene primers gave estimates of nucleated cell counts. Assay: immunoSEQ multiplex PCR; the TCRdb copy retains only in-frame clones and omits some. The V and J calls and clone size were taken over from that table, and D and trimming were inferred from the DNA. The table includes 150,000 to 200,000 clones, roughly 90% detected once. Germline CDR1 reads SGHTS; CDR2 reads YDEGEE. V shed 4 bases and J shed 9 bases, with 10 bases lying between them. This CDR3 region has 11 residues. The sequence was obtained from a man in his fifties or sixties with acute or convalescent COVID-19. The specimen was peripheral blood. The genes are TRBV5-8 and TRBJ2-5, with D maybe TRBD2 (5 bases). CDR3 in amino acids: CASSRTGAQYF. The CDR3 bases are TGTGCCAGCAGCAGGACTGGGGCCCAGTACTTC.